A single sample gave rise to the 15 T cell receptor beta chains below, sequenced in a study of CD8+ T cells in alopecia areata. Extracted RNA was reverse transcribed into cDNA, the sequencing template. Clones were sequenced by immunoSEQ multiplex PCR, and TCRdb holds only the in-frame ones, with some missing. The profile shows about 180,000 clones, about 70% of them singletons. The specimen comprised CD8+ T cells sorted from blood, sampled at week 0. Receptors originate from a human donor with alopecia areata.

The rearrangement uses TRBV7-2 and TRBJ2-5, with 12 bases that match TRBD2. CDR1 is SGHTA and CDR2 is FQGNSA in the germline V gene. The CDR3 loop spans 18 amino acids. V gave up 1 base and J gave up 5 bases; unmatched junction bases: 11. This CDR3 reads CASSLVYLAGGKGETQYF. As DNA, the CDR3 is TGTGCCAGCAGCTTAGTGTACCTAGCGGGGGGGAAGGGTGAGACCCAGTACTTC.

V is TRBV13 and J is TRBJ2-5; D is perhaps TRBD1 or TRBD2 (5 bases each). Germline loops: CDR1 PRHDT, CDR2 FYEKMQ (reference sequence). The CDR3 length is 15 residues. V shed 4 bases and J shed 1 base, with 13 bases lying between them. Here the CDR3 DNA reads TGTGCCAGCAGCTCAGAAGGGGACCCCCAAGAGACCCAGTACTTC. Residues: CASSSEGDPQETQYF.

The chain joins TRBV25-1 to TRBJ2-7; D call uncertain. The CDR3 is 13 amino acids. Germline values: CDR1 MGHDK, CDR2 SYGVNS. The V and J ends lost 2 bases and 5 bases respectively, with 10 bases between them. This chain's CDR3 is CASSEAPSDEQYF. Here the CDR3 DNA reads TGTGCCAGCAGTGAAGCCCCCTCGGACGAGCAGTACTTC.

The chain couples TRBV6-5 to TRBJ2-5; TRBD2 is a possible D gene (5 bases). The length of the CDR3 is 15 residues. V was cut by 2 bases and J by 5 bases, with 15 bases left in between. Germline V gene lookup returns CDR1 MNHEY and CDR2 SVGAGI. CDR3 bases: TGTGCCAGCAGTTACGGTGAGGGAAAGGTGGAGACCCAGTACTTC. It yields the protein CASSYGEGKVETQYF.

The table lists this clone with a few counts. This chain joins TRBV13 and TRBJ1-1; tentatively, D is TRBD1 (6 bases). The CDR3 covers 14 residues. Trimming stripped 8 bases from V and 1 base from J, with 14 bases between. Germline lookup yields CDR1 PRHDT and CDR2 FYEKMQ (reference sequence). The CDR3 DNA sequence: TGTGCCAGCCTGCCTTCGGACAGGAACACTGAAGCTTTCTTT. It codes for CASLPSDRNTEAFF.

This clone was seen more than once but under ten times. The CDR3 DNA sequence: TGTGCCAGCACCTTCCAAAGGGCCTCAGAAGGCTACACCTTC. Its translation: CASTFQRASEGYTF. The chain is built from TRBV13 and TRBJ1-2; unclear D gene. V lost 7 bases and J lost 8, with 20 bases in between. CDR1 and CDR2 from the germline V gene are PRHDT and FYEKMQ (reference sequence). The length of the CDR3 is 14 residues.

This clone was detected only a few times. Other DNA sequences within the sample encode an identical CDR3. V is TRBV5-1 and J is TRBJ1-2; D is undetermined. The CDR3 loop spans 11 amino acids. V was clipped by 5 bases and J by 3 bases, with 5 bases between them. Germline loops: CDR1 SGHRS, CDR2 YFSETQ. The CDR3, as DNA: TGCGCCAGCAGTGGAGACTATGGCTACACCTTC. Translated: CASSGDYGYTF.

This clone was observed a handful of times. This rearrangement joins TRBV6-5 to TRBJ2-7; the D gene is possibly TRBD1 (6 bases). The CDR3 totals 14 residues. CDR1 and CDR2 from the germline V gene are MNHEY and SVGAGI. Between the trimmed V and J ends, which lost 8 bases and 2 bases, there was a span of 16 bases. CDR3 sequence reads: CASGVAGETYEQYF. Written as DNA, the CDR3 is TGTGCCAGCGGTGTGGCAGGGGAGACCTACGAGCAGTACTTC.

This clone has a handful of counts. The rearrangement links TRBV29-1 to TRBJ2-7; TRBD1 agrees at 7 bases. Germline CDR1 SQVTM, CDR2 ANQGSEA. The J segment lost 2 bases and the V segment lost 2 bases, leaving 6 bases of the junction unmatched. The length of the CDR3 is 14 residues. The CDR3 DNA is TGCAGCGTTGAACTCGGACAGGCACCCTACGAGCAGTACTTC. Protein sequence: CSVELGQAPYEQYF.

The chain uses TRBV25-1 and TRBJ1-2, with 7 bases identical to TRBD1. The CDR3 sequence is 13 residues long. V trimming: 7 bases; J trimming: 8 bases; junction bases outside the gene matches: 10. The germline V gene has CDR1 MGHDK and CDR2 SYGVNS. The CDR3 sequence is CASTIGTGEGYTF. The CDR3 nucleotides read TGTGCCAGCACCATTGGTACAGGGGAAGGCTACACCTTC.

A single count supports this clone. The chain couples TRBV29-1 to TRBJ1-2; D is perhaps TRBD1 (5 bases). The germline CDR1 and CDR2 sequences are SQVTM and ANQGSEA. Trimming removed 3 bases at V and 7 bases at J, with 9 bases between. The CDR3 has 11 residues. This CDR3 is CSVDVGVGYTF. CDR3 nucleotides: TGCAGCGTTGATGTAGGGGTTGGCTACACCTTC.

The chain recombines TRBV30 with TRBJ2-1; a possible D gene is TRBD2 (6 bases). Per the germline V gene, CDR1 is GTSNPN and CDR2 is SVGIG (reference sequence). V was cut by 1 base and J by 8 bases, with 15 bases left in between. The CDR3 has 14 amino acids. The CDR3 loop is CAWSGISGVDEQFF. The CDR3 DNA is TGTGCCTGGAGTGGTATATCGGGGGTGGATGAGCAGTTCTTC.

A single count supports this clone. J is TRBJ1-5 and V is TRBV30; D not certain. The germline V and J ends were trimmed by 2 bases and 3 bases, with 17 bases remaining between them. The CDR3 is made up of 16 amino acids. CDR1 is GTSNPN, CDR2 SVGIG, per germline (reference sequence). CDR3 sequence reads: CAWSTALTGPNQPQHF. CDR3 DNA sequence: TGTGCCTGGAGTACTGCCCTGACCGGACCCAATCAGCCCCAGCATTTT.

This clone was observed a few times. The chain couples TRBV6-5 to TRBJ1-5, with a possible D match to TRBD1 (5 bases). The germline gives CDR1 MNHEY, CDR2 SVGAGI. CDR3 length: 15 residues. V was shortened by 1 base and J by 1 base, with 8 bases between the two germline ends. The CDR3: CASSYWDESNQPQHF. The CDR3 DNA reads TGTGCCAGCAGTTACTGGGACGAGAGCAATCAGCCCCAGCATTTT.

The rearrangement uses TRBV11-3 and TRBJ2-7; D not resolved. CDR1 SGHNT and CDR2 YENEEA come from the germline V gene. V was cut by 5 bases and J by 7 bases, with 12 bases left in between. This CDR3 has 12 residues. CDR3 amino acids: CASSPSYGEQYF. The CDR3 DNA sequence: TGTGCCAGCAGCCCATCCTACGGGGAGCAGTACTTC.